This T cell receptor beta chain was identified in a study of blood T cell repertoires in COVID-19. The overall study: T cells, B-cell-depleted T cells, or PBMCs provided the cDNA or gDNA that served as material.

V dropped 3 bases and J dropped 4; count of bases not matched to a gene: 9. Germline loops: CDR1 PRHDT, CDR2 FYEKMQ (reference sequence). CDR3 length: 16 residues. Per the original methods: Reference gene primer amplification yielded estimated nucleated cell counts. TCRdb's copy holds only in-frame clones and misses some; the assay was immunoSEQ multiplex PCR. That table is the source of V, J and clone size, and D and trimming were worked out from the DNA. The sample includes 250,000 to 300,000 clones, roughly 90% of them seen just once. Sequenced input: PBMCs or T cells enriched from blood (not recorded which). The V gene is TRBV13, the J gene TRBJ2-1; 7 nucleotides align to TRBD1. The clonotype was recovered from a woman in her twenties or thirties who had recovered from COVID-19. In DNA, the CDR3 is TGTGCCAGCAGCTTTGCCAGGGGGACGGGGTACAATGAGCAGTTCTTC. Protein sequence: CASSFARGTGYNEQFF.